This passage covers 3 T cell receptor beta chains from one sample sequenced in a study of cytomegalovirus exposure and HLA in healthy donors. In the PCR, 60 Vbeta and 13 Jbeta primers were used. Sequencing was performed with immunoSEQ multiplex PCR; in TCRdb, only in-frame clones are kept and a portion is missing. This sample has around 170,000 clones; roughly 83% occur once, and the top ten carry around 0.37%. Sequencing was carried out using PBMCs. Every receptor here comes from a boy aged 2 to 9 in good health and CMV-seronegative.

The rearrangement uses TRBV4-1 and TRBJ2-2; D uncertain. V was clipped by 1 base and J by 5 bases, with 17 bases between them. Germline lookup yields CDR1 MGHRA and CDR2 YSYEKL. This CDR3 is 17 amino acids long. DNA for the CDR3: TGCGCCAGCAGCCAAGTGCCTGACTTTCCGAGGACCGGGGAGCTGTTTTTT. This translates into CASSQVPDFPRTGELFF.

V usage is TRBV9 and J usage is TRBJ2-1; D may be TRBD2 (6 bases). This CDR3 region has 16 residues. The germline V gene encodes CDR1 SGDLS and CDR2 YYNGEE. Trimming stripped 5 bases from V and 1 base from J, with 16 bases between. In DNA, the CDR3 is TGTGCCAGCAGTTACTCCGGGACTTGGTCCTACAATGAGCAGTTCTTC. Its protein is CASSYSGTWSYNEQFF.

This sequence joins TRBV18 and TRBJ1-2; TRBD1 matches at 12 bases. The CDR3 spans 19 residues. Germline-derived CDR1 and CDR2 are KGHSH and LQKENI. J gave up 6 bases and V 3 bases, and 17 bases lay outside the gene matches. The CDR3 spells CASSPLQTLPGQGADGYTF. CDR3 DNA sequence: TGTGCCAGCTCACCGCTTCAAACCCTCCCGGGACAGGGGGCGGATGGCTACACCTTC.